This entry lists 25 T cell receptor beta chains sequenced from one sample in a study of immune evolution from preneoplasia to lung adenocarcinoma. The table came from immunoSEQ multiplex PCR; TCRdb's copy has only in-frame clones and leaves some out. The profile shows roughly 35,000 clones, under 85% of them singletons. The source material was FFPE invasive lung adenocarcinoma tissue. The receptors were gathered from a person in their sixties or seventies with lung adenocarcinoma.

The V call is TRBV19, the J call TRBJ2-7; 7 bases line up with TRBD2. V trimming: 4 bases; J trimming: 7 bases; junction bases outside the gene matches: 16. CDR1 is LNHDA and CDR2 is SQIVND in the germline V gene (reference sequence). The CDR3 covers 16 residues. Written as DNA, the CDR3 is TGTGCCAGTAGTAGCCCCATGTCGGGCGCCGGGAGGGAGCAGTACTTC. Protein: CASSSPMSGAGREQYF. Filled out from reference TRBV19 and TRBJ2-7, the complete variable domain reads DGGITQSPKYLFRKEGQNVTLSCEQNLNHDAMYWYRQDPGQGLRLIYYSQIVNDFQKGDIAEGYSVSREKKESFPLTVTSAQKNPTAFYLCASSSPMSGAGREQYFGPGTRLTVT.

The chain carries TRBV28 and TRBJ2-5, with D tentatively TRBD1 (6 bases). Germline CDR1 reads MDHEN; CDR2 reads SYDVKM. V was trimmed by 6 bases and J by 3 bases, leaving 8 bases between them. CDR3 size: 12 residues. In DNA form, the CDR3 reads TGTGCCAGCAGGGACAGTAAAGAGACCCAGTACTTC. Translated, it gives CASRDSKETQYF.

J is TRBJ2-1 and V is TRBV30, with D perhaps matching TRBD1 (5 bases). The CDR3 length is 15 residues. V was cut by 2 bases and J by 7 bases, with 18 bases left in between. Germline CDR1 and CDR2: GTSNPN and SVGIG (reference sequence). CDR3 sequence reads: CAWSRQMSRLNEQFF. The CDR3 DNA follows: TGTGCCTGGAGTCGACAGATGAGTCGCCTTAATGAGCAGTTCTTC.

The chain combines TRBV14 with TRBJ2-3, with 8 nucleotides matching TRBD1. The CDR3 has 15 residues. Trimming took 3 bases from V and 5 from J; bases not matched to a gene: 7. Germline V lookup: CDR1 SGHDN, CDR2 FVKESK. The CDR3 sequence is CASSQPGTGRDTQYF. CDR3 DNA: TGTGCCAGCAGCCAGCCCGGGACAGGTAGAGATACGCAGTATTTT. Looking up the rest from reference TRBV14 and TRBJ2-3 gives the full variable domain: EAGVTQFPSHSVIEKGQTVTLRCDPISGHDNLYWYRRVMGKEIKFLLHFVKESKQDESGMPNNRFLAERTGGTYSTLKVQPAELEDSGVYFCASSQPGTGRDTQYFGPGTRLTVL.

CDR3: CASSLEITDTQYF. CDR3 DNA: TGTGCCAGCAGCTTAGAAATCACAGATACGCAGTATTTT. The V gene is TRBV7-2, the J gene TRBJ2-3, with D unresolved. CDR3 length: 13 amino acids. Germline V gene sequence: CDR1 SGHTA, CDR2 FQGNSA. Trimming pared 1 base from V and 2 bases from J, leaving 4 bases between.

The chain carries TRBV5-1 and TRBJ2-5, with D possibly matching TRBD2 (5 bases). With 4 bases removed from V and 0 bases from J, the gap between germline ends came to 7 bases. This CDR3 is 13 amino acids long. Per germline, CDR1 SGHRS and CDR2 YFSETQ. The CDR3 protein is CASSPGDQETQYF. The CDR3 region has the DNA TGCGCCAGCAGCCCCGGGGACCAAGAGACCCAGTACTTC.

This sequence joins TRBV5-4 and TRBJ2-7, with 9 bases aligning to TRBD2. The germline V gene has CDR1 SGHNT and CDR2 YYREEE (reference sequence). The ends lost 0 bases at V and 7 bases at J; junction bases unmatched: 8. The CDR3 totals 15 residues. DNA of the CDR3: TGTGCCAGCAGCTTGGCCGTAGCGGGAGCGGGAGAGCAGTACTTC. Its protein is CASSLAVAGAGEQYF.

The chain couples TRBV7-2 to TRBJ2-3; D unresolved. CDR3 length: 14 residues. Germline V gene sequence: CDR1 SGHTA, CDR2 FQGNSA. The V gene lost 2 bases and the J gene lost 2 bases, with 8 bases spanning the gap. The CDR3: CASSLRATTDTQYF. In nucleotides, the CDR3 is TGTGCCAGCAGCTTACGGGCTACCACAGATACGCAGTATTTT.

The chain is built from TRBV28 and TRBJ1-4; D ambiguous. The CDR3 is 14 residues long. The germline V gene has CDR1 MDHEN and CDR2 SYDVKM. V lost 7 bases, J lost 3 bases, and 12 bases lay in between. CDR3 sequence reads: CASTFLGSNEKLFF. As DNA, the CDR3 is TGTGCCAGCACGTTTTTGGGGTCTAATGAAAAACTGTTTTTT.

V usage is TRBV18 and J usage is TRBJ2-1; tentatively, D is TRBD1 (5 bases). Trimming pared 3 bases from V and 7 bases from J, leaving 13 bases between. Germline values: CDR1 KGHSH, CDR2 LQKENI. This CDR3 is 14 amino acids long. This CDR3 reads CASSPTRQYNEQFF. The CDR3 DNA is TGTGCCAGCTCACCGACGAGACAGTATAATGAGCAGTTCTTC.

The V gene is TRBV5-1, the J gene TRBJ1-1, with D unclear. Trimming removed 7 bases from V and 1 base from J, with 17 bases in between. In germline, CDR1 is SGHRS, CDR2 YFSETQ. CDR3 size: 15 residues. CDR3 region: CASAPSPEQNTEAFF. The CDR3 DNA reads TGCGCCAGCGCCCCTTCTCCGGAACAGAACACTGAAGCTTTCTTT.

This clone was detected only a few times. The same CDR3 arises from other DNA sequences in this sample as well. This chain links TRBV6-5 with TRBJ1-3; D not certain. Trimming left V 2 bases short and J 4 bases short, with 12 bases between. CDR3 length equals 15 residues. CDR1 and CDR2 from the germline V gene are MNHEY and SVGAGI. CDR3 loop: CASSYVGSAGNTIYF. In nucleotides, the CDR3 is TGTGCCAGCAGTTACGTGGGGAGTGCAGGAAACACCATATATTTT.

The chain employs TRBV7-9 and TRBJ2-7, with D perhaps TRBD2 (7 bases). V was pared by 7 bases and J by 4 bases, with 20 bases between. Germline lookup yields CDR1 SEHNR and CDR2 FQNEAQ (reference sequence). The CDR3 runs 15 residues. The chain's CDR3 is CASNPGGGREYEQYF. The CDR3 DNA reads as TGTGCCAGCAACCCGGGGGGCGGGAGAGAGTACGAGCAGTACTTC.

V and J are TRBV29-1 and TRBJ2-2; 10 bases are a match to TRBD1. Germline V gene data show CDR1 as SQVTM and CDR2 as ANQGSEA. The CDR3 has 14 amino acids. V lost 7 bases, J lost 8 bases, and 10 bases stayed unmatched. CDR3 loop: CSASGTGVVGELFF. In DNA form, the CDR3 reads TGCAGCGCCTCCGGGACAGGGGTGGTTGGGGAGCTGTTTTTT.

Here the CDR3 DNA reads TGTGCCAGCAGCTTAGGTCTAGATCAGCCCCAGCATTTT. This codes for CASSLGLDQPQHF. This chain uses TRBV11-3 with TRBJ1-5; D is unclear. V lost 1 base, J lost 5 bases, and 6 bases lay in between. The length of the CDR3 is 13 residues. Germline V lookup: CDR1 SGHNT, CDR2 YENEEA. Full variable domain (rest looked up from reference TRBV11-3 and TRBJ1-5): EAGVVQSPRYKIIEKKQPVAFWCNPISGHNTLYWYLQNLGQGPELLIRYENEEAVDDSQLPKDRFSAERLKGVDSTLKIQPAELGDSAVYLCASSLGLDQPQHFGDGTRLSIL.

The chain recombines TRBV11-2 with TRBJ1-2; D not resolved. This CDR3 contains 12 residues. CDR1 is SGHAT, CDR2 FQNNGV, per germline. Trimming stripped 4 bases from V and 2 bases from J, with 5 bases between. CDR3 sequence: CASSSSNYGYTF. CDR3 coding DNA: TGTGCCAGCAGCTCGTCAAACTATGGCTACACCTTC.

V usage is TRBV28 and J usage is TRBJ2-7; perhaps TRBD2 as D (6 bases). Germline CDR1 reads MDHEN; CDR2 reads SYDVKM. CDR3 length: 13 residues. V gave up 6 bases and J gave up 1 base, with 10 bases separating them. Written as DNA, the CDR3 is TGTGCCAGCAGGCCGGGACTTTCCTACGAGCAGTACTTC. Residues: CASRPGLSYEQYF.

The chain joins TRBV27 to TRBJ2-7, with D possibly TRBD2 on 6 matching bases. The CDR3 has 14 residues. Germline V gives CDR1 MNHEY, CDR2 SMNVEV (reference sequence). V was shortened by 2 bases and J by 2 bases, with 10 bases between the two germline ends. The CDR3 loop is CASSLTSRAYEQYF. The CDR3 DNA reads as TGTGCCAGCAGTTTAACTAGCAGAGCCTACGAGCAGTACTTC.

Points on this clone: The germline gene is not matched at one end of the junction; a read error may be the cause. V and J are TRBV7-2 and TRBJ1-2; D is uncertain. Germline CDR1 reads SGHTA; CDR2 reads FQGNSA. The CDR3 is 13 residues long. The CDR3 DNA is TGTGCCAGCAGCTTAGACATCTACTATGGTTACATCTTC. Protein: CASSLDIYYGYIF.

The J gene is TRBJ2-6, the V gene TRBV18; D is ambiguous. The germline V gene has CDR1 KGHSH and CDR2 LQKENI. V was cut by 4 bases and J by 3 bases, with 10 bases left in between. The CDR3 is made up of 15 amino acids. For the CDR3, the DNA is TGTGCCAGCTCACAGAACCATCTTGGGGCCAACGTCCTGACTTTC. It translates to CASSQNHLGANVLTF.

This chain connects TRBV6-1 to TRBJ2-7; 12 nucleotides align to TRBD2. Germline assignment: CDR1 MNHNS and CDR2 SASEGT. V shed 6 bases, J shed 1 base, and the junction held 4 bases outside the gene matches. The CDR3 has 15 amino acids. CDR3 sequence: CASSGLAGPSYEQYF. The CDR3 DNA sequence: TGTGCCAGCAGCGGACTAGCGGGACCATCCTACGAGCAGTACTTC.

This sequence joins TRBV7-2 and TRBJ2-3; unclear D gene. V was clipped by 3 bases and J by 4 bases, with 11 bases between them. The CDR3 is 14 amino acids. Germline CDR1 and CDR2: SGHTA and FQGNSA. The CDR3 DNA reads TGTGCCAGCAGCTTCATAAGGATGGCAGATACGCAGTATTTT. Translation: CASSFIRMADTQYF.

CDR3 nucleotides: TGTGCCAGCAGTTTCGGAACAGGGAAGGGCCGTAATGAGCAGTTCTTC. Encoded protein: CASSFGTGKGRNEQFF. The V call is TRBV28, the J call TRBJ2-1; a possible D gene is TRBD1 (6 bases). CDR1 and CDR2 (germline): MDHEN, SYDVKM. Between the trimmed V and J ends, which lost 3 bases and 7 bases, there was a span of 19 bases. CDR3 size: 16 residues.

This chain connects TRBV6-5 to TRBJ2-1, with a possible D match to TRBD2 (6 bases). Germline CDR1 reads MNHEY; CDR2 reads SVGAGI. The CDR3 spans 12 residues. V gave up 4 bases and J gave up 7 bases, with 8 bases separating them. The CDR3 is CASSLGGNEQFF. The CDR3, as DNA: TGTGCCAGCAGTTTGGGGGGTAATGAGCAGTTCTTC.

This rearrangement joins TRBV9 to TRBJ2-1, with D perhaps TRBD2 (6 bases). Trimming removed 4 bases at V and 1 base at J, with 15 bases between. This CDR3 is built from 16 residues. The V gene's germline CDR1 is SGDLS and CDR2 YYNGEE. The CDR3 loop reads CASSPGTGSSYNEQFF. For the CDR3, the DNA is TGTGCCAGCAGCCCCGGCACCGGGAGTTCCTACAATGAGCAGTTCTTC.